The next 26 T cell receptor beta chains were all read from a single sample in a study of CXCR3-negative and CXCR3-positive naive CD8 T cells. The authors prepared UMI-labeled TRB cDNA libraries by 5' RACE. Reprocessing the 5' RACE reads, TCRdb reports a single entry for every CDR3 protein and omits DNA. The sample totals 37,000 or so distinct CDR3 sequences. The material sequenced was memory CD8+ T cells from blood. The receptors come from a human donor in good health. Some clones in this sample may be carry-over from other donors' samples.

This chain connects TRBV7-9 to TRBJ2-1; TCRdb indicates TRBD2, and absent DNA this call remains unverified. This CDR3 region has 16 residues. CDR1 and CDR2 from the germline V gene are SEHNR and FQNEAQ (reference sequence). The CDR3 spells CASSFPSGGLGDEQFF.

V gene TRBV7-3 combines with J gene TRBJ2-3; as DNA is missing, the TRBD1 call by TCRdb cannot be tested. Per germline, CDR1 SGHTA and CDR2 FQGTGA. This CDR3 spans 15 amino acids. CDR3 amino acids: CASSPGTQSTDTQYF.

The CDR3 loop reads CASSLPVLTSTDTQYF. The chain is built from TRBV7-8 and TRBJ2-3. The CDR3 totals 16 residues. The germline V gene has CDR1 SGHVS and CDR2 FQNEAQ. Full variable domain (outside the CDR3, taken from reference TRBV7-8 and TRBJ2-3): GAGVSQSPRYKVAKRGQDVALRCDPISGHVSLFWYQQALGQGPEFLTYFQNEAQLDKSGLPSDRFFAERPEGSVSTLKIQRTQQEDSAVYLCASSLPVLTSTDTQYFGPGTRLTVL.

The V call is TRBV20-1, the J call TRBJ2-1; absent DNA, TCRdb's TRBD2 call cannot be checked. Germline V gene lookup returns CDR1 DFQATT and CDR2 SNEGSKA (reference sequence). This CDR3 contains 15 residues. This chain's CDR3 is CSARPLTSQPSEQFF.

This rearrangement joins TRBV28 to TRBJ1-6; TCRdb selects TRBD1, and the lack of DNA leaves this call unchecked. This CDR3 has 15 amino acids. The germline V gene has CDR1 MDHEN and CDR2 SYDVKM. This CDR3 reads CASSQRDRVNSPLHF. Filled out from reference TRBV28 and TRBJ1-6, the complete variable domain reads DVKVTQSSRYLVKRTGEKVFLECVQDMDHENMFWYRQDPGLGLRLIYFSYDVKMKEKGDIPEGYSVSREKKERFSLILESASTNQTSMYLCASSQRDRVNSPLHFGNGTRLTVT.

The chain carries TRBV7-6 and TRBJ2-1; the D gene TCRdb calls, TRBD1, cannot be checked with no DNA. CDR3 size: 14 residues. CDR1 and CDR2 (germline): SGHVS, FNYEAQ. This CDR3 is CASSLAGGGDEQFF.

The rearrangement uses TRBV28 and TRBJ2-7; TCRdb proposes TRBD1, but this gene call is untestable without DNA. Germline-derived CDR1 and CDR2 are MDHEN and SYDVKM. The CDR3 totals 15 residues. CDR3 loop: CASIDAGGFSYEQYF.

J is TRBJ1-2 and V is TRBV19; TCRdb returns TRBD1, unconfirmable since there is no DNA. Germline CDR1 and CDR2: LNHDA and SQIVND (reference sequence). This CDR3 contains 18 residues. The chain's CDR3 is CASSIEAPTGNHLDGYTF.

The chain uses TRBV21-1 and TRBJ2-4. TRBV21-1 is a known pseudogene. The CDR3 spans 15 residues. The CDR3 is CASPDRTEAKNIQYF.

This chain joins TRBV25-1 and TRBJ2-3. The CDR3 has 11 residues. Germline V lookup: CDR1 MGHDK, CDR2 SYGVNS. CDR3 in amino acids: CASSGTLTQYF.

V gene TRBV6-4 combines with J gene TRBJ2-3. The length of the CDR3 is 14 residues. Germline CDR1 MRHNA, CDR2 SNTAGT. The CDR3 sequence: CASSDPGSTDTQYF.

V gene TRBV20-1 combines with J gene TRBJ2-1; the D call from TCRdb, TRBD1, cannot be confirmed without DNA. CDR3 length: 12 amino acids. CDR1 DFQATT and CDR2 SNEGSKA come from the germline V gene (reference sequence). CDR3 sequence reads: CSARRGTHEQFF.

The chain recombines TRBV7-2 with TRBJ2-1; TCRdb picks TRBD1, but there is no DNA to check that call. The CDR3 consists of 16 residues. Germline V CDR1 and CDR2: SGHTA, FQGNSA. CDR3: CASSTAGSRGYNEQFF.

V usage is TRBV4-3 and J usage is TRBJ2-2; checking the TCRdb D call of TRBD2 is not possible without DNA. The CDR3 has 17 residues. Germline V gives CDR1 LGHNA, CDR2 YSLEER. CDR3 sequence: CASSQAVLAGATGELFF.

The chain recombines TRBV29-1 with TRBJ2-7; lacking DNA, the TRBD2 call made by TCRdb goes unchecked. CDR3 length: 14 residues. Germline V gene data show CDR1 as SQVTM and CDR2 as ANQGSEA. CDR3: CSVVVMGRKGEQYF.

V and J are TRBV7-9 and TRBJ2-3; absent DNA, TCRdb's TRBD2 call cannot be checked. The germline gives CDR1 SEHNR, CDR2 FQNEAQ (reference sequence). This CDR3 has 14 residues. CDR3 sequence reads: CASYGLAGPDTQYF.

The CDR3 loop reads CAIRSGGLNTEAFF. V is TRBV10-3 and J is TRBJ1-1; TCRdb selects TRBD1, and the lack of DNA leaves this call unchecked. Germline assignment: CDR1 ENHRY and CDR2 SYGVKD. This CDR3 has 14 amino acids.

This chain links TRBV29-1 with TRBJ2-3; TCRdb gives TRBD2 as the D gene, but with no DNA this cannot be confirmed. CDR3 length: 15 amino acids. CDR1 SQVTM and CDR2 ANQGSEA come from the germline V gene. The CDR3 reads CSVQLAGEETDTQYF.

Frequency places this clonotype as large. CDR3 region: CSARDLRGITEAFF. V gene TRBV20-1 combines with J gene TRBJ1-1; TCRdb returns TRBD1, unconfirmable since there is no DNA. The CDR3 consists of 14 residues. Germline CDR1 DFQATT, CDR2 SNEGSKA (reference sequence).

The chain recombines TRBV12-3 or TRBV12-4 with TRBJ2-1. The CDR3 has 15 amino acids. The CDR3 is CASSLAFLTYNEQFF.

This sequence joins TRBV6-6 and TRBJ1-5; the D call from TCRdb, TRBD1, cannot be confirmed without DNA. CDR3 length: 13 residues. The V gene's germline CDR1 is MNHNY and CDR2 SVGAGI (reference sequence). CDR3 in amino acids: CASSYSVGAPQHF.

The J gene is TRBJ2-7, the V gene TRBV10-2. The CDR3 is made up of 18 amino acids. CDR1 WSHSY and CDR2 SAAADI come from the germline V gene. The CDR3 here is CASSDFGGLGGDSYEQYF.

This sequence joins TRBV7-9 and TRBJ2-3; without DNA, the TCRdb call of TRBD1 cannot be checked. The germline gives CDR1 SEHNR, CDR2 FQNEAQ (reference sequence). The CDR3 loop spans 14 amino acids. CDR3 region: CASSSAAGRDTQYF.

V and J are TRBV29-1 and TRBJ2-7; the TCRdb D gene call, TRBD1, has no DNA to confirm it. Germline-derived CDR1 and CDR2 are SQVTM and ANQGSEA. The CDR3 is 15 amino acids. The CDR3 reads CSVGDPGTATYEQYF.

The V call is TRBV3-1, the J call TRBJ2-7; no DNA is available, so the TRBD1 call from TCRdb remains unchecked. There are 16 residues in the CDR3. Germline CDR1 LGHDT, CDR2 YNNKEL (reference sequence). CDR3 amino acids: CASSPQPTGMGYEQYF.

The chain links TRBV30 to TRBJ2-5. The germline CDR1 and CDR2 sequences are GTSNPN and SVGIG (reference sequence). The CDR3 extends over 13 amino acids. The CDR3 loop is CAWSELPTETQYF.